The rows below give T cell receptor beta chains drawn from one sample of a study of T cell changes during pregnancy in multiple sclerosis. Produced via immunoSEQ multiplex PCR; TCRdb's table is partial and in-frame only. The top ten clones hold 1.4% of a sample with under 80,000 clones, approximately 89% of them seen once. Here the sequenced sample was peripheral blood, taken in the second trimester of pregnancy. The receptors stem from a female donor with multiple sclerosis, enrolled in a pregnancy study. CDR3s include the opening cysteine and the closing phenylalanine or tryptophan. A D gene is named only where the DNA matches it firmly. For some rows the clone size is stated as once, few or many, or as a class when expanded; others skip it.

TRBJ2-1 TRBD2 TRBV6-4 NA TGTGCCAGCAGTGACCCGACTAGCGGAGACTACAATGAGCAGTTCTTC CASSDPTSGDYNEQFF
TRBJ2-1 NA TRBV9 NA TGTGCCACAGGGGCTAACAATGAGCAGTTCTTC CATGANNEQFF
TRBJ2-7 NA TRBV19 NA TGTGCCAGTCAAACCGGGCCCGGAGGGTCCGAGCAGTACTTC CASQTGPGGSEQYF
TRBJ1-1 TRBD1 TRBV4-1 few TGCGCCAGCACCGCGGACAGGGAAACTGAAGCTTTCTTT CASTADRETEAFF
TRBJ1-1 NA TRBV27 NA TGTGCCAGCAGTCCAACGGGACACCCGGGGACTGAAGCTTTCTTT CASSPTGHPGTEAFF
TRBJ1-1 NA TRBV21-1 NA TGTGCCAGCAGCTTAGGACTCCCCCGGACCACTGAAGCTTTCTTT CASSLGLPRTTEAFF
TRBJ1-1 NA TRBV14 NA TGTGCCAGCAGCCCCAACGTCGGGGGGAACACTGAAGCTTTCTTT CASSPNVGGNTEAFF
TRBJ1-2 NA TRBV14 NA TGTGCCAGCAGCCAAGTGGGTGACAGGATCCTCTATGGCTACACCTTC CASSQVGDRILYGYTF
TRBJ2-1 TRBD2 TRBV11-2 NA TGTGCCAGCAGCTTAGAGGTGGGAGGGTACAATGAGCAGTTCTTC CASSLEVGGYNEQFF
TRBJ1-2 NA TRBV29-1 NA TGCAGCGTTGAAGATCCAGGGAACTATGGCTACACCTTC CSVEDPGNYGYTF
TRBJ2-3 TRBD1 TRBV6-5 NA TGTGCCAGCATGCGGGACAGGGGAGCCACAGATACGCAGTATTTT CASMRDRGATDTQYF
TRBJ2-1 TRBD2 TRBV5-1 NA TGCGCCAGCAGCTTTAGCGGGAGTCTGATGAATGAGCAGTTCTTC CASSFSGSLMNEQFF
TRBJ1-3 NA TRBV5-8 NA TGTGCCAGCAGCTTGGCCGGAGGGGCGGCTGGAAACACCATATATTTT CASSLAGGAAGNTIYF
TRBJ2-1 TRBD2 TRBV6-5 NA TGTGCCAGCAGTTATAGCGGGGGGAATGGTGAGCAGTTCTTC CASSYSGGNGEQFF